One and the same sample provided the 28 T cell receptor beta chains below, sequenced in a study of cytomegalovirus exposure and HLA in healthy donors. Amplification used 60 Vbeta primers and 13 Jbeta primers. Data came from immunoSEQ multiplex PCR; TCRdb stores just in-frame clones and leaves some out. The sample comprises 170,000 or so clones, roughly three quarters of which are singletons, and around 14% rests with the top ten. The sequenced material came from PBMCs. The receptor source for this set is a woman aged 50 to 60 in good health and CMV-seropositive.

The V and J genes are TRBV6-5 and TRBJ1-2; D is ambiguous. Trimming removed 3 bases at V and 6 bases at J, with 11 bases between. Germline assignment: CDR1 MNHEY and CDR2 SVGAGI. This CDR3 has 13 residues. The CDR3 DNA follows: TGTGCCAGCAGTTATGGAGGAGGCGATGGCTACACCTTC. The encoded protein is CASSYGGGDGYTF.

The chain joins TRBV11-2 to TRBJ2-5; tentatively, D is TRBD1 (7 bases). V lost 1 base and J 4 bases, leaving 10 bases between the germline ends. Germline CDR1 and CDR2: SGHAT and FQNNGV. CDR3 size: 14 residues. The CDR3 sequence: CASSLGQGGETQYF. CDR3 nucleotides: TGTGCCAGCAGCTTAGGACAGGGAGGAGAGACCCAGTACTTC.

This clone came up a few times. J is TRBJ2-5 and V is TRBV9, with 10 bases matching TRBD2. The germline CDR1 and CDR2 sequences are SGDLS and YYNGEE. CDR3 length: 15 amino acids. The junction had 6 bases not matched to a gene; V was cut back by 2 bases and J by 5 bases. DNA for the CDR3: TGTGCCAGCAGCGTCTCTAGCGGGGGACGGGAGACCCAGTACTTC. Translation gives CASSVSSGGRETQYF.

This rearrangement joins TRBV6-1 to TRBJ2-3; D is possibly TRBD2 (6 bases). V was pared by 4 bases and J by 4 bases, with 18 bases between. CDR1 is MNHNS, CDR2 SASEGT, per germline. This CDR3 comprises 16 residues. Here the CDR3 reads CASSALSALASDTQYF. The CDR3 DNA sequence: TGTGCCAGCAGTGCCCTGTCGGCACTAGCATCAGATACGCAGTATTTT.

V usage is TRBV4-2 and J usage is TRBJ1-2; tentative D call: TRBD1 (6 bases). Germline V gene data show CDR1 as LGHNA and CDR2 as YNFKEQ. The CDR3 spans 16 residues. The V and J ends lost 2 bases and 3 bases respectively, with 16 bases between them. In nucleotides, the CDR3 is TGTGCCAGCAGCCAACCGAGGAGAAAGGGGGACTATGGCTACACCTTC. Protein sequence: CASSQPRRKGDYGYTF.

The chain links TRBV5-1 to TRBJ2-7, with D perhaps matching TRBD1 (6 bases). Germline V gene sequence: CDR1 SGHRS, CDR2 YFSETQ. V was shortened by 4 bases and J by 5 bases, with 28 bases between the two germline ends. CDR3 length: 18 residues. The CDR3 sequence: CASSQNPSGASGLNEQYF. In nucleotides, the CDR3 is TGCGCCAGCAGCCAGAATCCTTCAGGGGCCTCTGGCCTGAACGAGCAGTACTTC.

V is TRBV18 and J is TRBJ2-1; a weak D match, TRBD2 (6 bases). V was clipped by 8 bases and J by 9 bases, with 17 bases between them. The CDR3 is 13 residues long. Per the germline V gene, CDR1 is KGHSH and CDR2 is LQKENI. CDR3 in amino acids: CASLSPGVSEQFF. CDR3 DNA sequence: TGTGCCAGCCTTTCTCCGGGGGTGAGTGAGCAGTTCTTC.

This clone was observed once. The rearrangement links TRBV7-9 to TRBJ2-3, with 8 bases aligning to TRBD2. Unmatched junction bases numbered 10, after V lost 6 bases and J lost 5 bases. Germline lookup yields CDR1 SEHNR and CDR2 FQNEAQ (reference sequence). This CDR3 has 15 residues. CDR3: CASRHSGGEKDTQYF. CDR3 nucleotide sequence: TGTGCCAGCAGGCACAGCGGGGGAGAAAAAGATACGCAGTATTTT.

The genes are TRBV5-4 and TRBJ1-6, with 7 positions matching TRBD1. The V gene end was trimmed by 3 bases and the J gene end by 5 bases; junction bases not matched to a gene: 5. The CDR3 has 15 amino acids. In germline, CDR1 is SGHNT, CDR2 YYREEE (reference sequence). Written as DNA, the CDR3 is TGTGCCAGCAGCTCCCAGGGGGTCCATAATTCACCCCTCCACTTT. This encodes CASSSQGVHNSPLHF. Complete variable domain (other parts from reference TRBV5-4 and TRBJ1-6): ETGVTQSPTHLIKTRGQQVTLRCSSQSGHNTVSWYQQALGQGPQFIFQYYREEENGRGNFPPRFSGLQFPNYSSELNVNALELDDSALYLCASSSQGVHNSPLHFGNGTRLTVT.

In DNA form, the CDR3 reads TGCGCCAGCAGCTTTACGGGGGGCCAAGAGACCCAGTACTTC. Translation gives CASSFTGGQETQYF. The chain has TRBV5-1 and TRBJ2-5; 7 bases map to TRBD2. The length of the CDR3 is 14 residues. After removal of 2 bases from V and 1 base from J, the junction contained 2 bases not matched to a gene. Germline V gene sequence: CDR1 SGHRS, CDR2 YFSETQ.

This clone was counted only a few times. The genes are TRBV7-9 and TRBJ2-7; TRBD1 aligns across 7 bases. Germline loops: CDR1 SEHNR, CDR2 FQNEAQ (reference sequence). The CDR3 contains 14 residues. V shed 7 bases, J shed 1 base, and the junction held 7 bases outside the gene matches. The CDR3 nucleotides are TGTGCCAGCACCACCGGGACAGTGTCCTACGAGCAGTACTTC. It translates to CASTTGTVSYEQYF.

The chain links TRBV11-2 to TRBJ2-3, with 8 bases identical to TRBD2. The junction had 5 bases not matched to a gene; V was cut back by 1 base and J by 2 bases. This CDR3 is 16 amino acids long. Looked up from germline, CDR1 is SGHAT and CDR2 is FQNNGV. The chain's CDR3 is CASSLVSGGTTDTQYF. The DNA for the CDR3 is TGTGCCAGCAGCTTAGTGTCGGGGGGGACCACAGATACGCAGTATTTT.

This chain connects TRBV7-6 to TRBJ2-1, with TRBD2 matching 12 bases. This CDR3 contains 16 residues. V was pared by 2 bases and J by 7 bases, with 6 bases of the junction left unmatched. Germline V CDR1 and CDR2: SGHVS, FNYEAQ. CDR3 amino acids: CASSLRLAGGPNEQFF. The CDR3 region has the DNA TGTGCCAGCAGCTTAAGGCTAGCGGGGGGGCCTAATGAGCAGTTCTTC.

In DNA form, the CDR3 reads TGTGCCTGGAGTCGACAGGGACTCAATCAGCCCCAGCATTTT. Residues: CAWSRQGLNQPQHF. The chain employs TRBV30 and TRBJ1-5, with 7 nucleotides matching TRBD1. This CDR3 is built from 14 residues. Germline-derived CDR1 and CDR2 are GTSNPN and SVGIG (reference sequence). With 2 bases clipped from V and 3 bases from J, the junction kept 4 bases outside the gene matches.

This chain's CDR3 is CASSRTGVTEAFF. The CDR3 nucleotides are TGTGCCAGCAGCCGGACAGGGGTCACTGAAGCTTTCTTT. The chain carries TRBV5-6 and TRBJ1-1, with TRBD1 matching over 9 bases. This CDR3 region has 13 residues. CDR1 is SGHDT and CDR2 is YYEEEE in the germline V gene. J lost 4 bases, V lost 4 bases, and 2 bases had no gene match.

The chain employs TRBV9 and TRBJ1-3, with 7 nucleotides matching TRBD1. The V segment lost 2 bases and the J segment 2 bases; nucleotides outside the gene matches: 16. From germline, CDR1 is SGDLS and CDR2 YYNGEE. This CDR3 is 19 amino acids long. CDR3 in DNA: TGTGCCAGCAGCGTCACCGAGGCTAAGCGACAGGGACCTGGAAACACCATATATTTT. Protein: CASSVTEAKRQGPGNTIYF. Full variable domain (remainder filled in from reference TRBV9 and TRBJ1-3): DSGVTQTPKHLITATGQRVTLRCSPRSGDLSVYWYQQSLDQGLQFLIQYYNGEERAKGNILERFSAQQFPDLHSELNLSSLELGDSALYFCASSVTEAKRQGPGNTIYFGEGSWLTVV.

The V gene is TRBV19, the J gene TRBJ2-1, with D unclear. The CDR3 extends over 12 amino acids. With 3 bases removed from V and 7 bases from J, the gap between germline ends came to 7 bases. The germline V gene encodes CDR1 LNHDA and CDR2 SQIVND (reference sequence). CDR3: CASSIGANEQFF. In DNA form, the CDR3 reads TGTGCCAGTAGTATCGGTGCGAATGAGCAGTTCTTC.

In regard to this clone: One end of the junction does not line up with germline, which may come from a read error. CDR3 sequence (DNA): TGTGCCAGCAGTCAAGCAAGAGACAGCAATGAGCAGTTCTTC. Amino acid sequence: CASSQARDSNEQFF. The chain combines TRBV6-1 with TRBJ2-1, with D possibly matching TRBD1 (5 bases). The CDR3 consists of 14 residues. CDR1 and CDR2 from the germline V gene are MNHNS and SASEGT.

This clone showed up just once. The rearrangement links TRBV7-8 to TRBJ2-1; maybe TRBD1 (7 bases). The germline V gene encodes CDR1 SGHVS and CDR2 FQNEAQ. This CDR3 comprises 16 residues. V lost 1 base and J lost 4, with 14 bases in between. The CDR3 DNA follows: TGTGCCAGCAGCTTAGACTCAGGGGGGAATTACAATGAGCAGTTCTTC. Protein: CASSLDSGGNYNEQFF. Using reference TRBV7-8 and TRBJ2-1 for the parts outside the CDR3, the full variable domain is GAGVSQSPRYKVAKRGQDVALRCDPISGHVSLFWYQQALGQGPEFLTYFQNEAQLDKSGLPSDRFFAERPEGSVSTLKIQRTQQEDSAVYLCASSLDSGGNYNEQFFGPGTRLTVL.

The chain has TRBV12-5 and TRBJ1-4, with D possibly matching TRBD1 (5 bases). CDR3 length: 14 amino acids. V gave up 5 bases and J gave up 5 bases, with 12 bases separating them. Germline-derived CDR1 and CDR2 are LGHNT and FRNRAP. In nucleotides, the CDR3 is TGTGCTAGTGGTGCTCCAGGGTTAAATGAAAAACTGTTTTTT. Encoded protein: CASGAPGLNEKLFF.

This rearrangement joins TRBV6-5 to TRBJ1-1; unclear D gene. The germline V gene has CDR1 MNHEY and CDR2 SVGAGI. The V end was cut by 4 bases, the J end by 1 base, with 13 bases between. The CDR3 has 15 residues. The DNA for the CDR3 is TGTGCCAGCAGTTCCTCGCGAAGAAAGAACACTGAAGCTTTCTTT. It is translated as CASSSSRRKNTEAFF.

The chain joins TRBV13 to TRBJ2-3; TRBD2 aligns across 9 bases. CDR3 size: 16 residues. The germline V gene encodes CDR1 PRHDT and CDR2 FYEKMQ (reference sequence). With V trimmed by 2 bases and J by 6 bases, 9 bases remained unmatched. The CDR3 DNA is TGTGCCAGCAGCTTAATAGAAGCGGGGGGAACTGATACGCAGTATTTT. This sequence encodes CASSLIEAGGTDTQYF.

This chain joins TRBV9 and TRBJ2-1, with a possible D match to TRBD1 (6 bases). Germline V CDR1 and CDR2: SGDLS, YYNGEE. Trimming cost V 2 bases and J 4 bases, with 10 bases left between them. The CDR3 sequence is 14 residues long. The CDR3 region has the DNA TGTGCCAGCAGCGTTGCCGGGACATACAATGAGCAGTTCTTC. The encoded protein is CASSVAGTYNEQFF. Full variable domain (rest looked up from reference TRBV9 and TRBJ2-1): DSGVTQTPKHLITATGQRVTLRCSPRSGDLSVYWYQQSLDQGLQFLIQYYNGEERAKGNILERFSAQQFPDLHSELNLSSLELGDSALYFCASSVAGTYNEQFFGPGTRLTVL.

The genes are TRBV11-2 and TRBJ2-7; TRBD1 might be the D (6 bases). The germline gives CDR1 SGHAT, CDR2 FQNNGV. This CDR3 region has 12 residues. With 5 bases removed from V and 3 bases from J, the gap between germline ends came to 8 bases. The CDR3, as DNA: TGTGCCAGCAGCGGGGGCATCTACGAGCAGTACTTC. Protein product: CASSGGIYEQYF.

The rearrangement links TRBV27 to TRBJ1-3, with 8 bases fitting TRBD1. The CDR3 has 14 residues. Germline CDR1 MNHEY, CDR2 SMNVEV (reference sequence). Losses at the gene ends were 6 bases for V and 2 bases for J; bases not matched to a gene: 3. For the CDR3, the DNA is TGTGCCAGCAGGGACAGGGCCGCTGGAAACACCATATATTTT. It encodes CASRDRAAGNTIYF.

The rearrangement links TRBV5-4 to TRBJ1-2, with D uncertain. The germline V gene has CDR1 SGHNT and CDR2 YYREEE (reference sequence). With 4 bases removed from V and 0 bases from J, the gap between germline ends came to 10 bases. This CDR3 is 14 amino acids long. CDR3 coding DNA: TGTGCCAGCAGCCCTAACCGGGCTAACTATGGCTACACCTTC. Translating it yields CASSPNRANYGYTF.

CDR3 loop: CSVEASGNTIYF. The CDR3 nucleotides are TGCAGCGTTGAGGCTTCTGGAAACACCATATATTTT. The chain couples TRBV29-1 to TRBJ1-3; no definite D call. Germline loops: CDR1 SQVTM, CDR2 ANQGSEA. With 3 bases removed from V and 1 base from J, the gap between germline ends came to 4 bases. This CDR3 is 12 amino acids long. Complete variable domain (other parts from reference TRBV29-1 and TRBJ1-3): SAVISQKPSRDICQRGTSLTIQCQVDSQVTMMFWYRQQPGQSLTLIATANQGSEATYESGFVIDKFPISRPNLTFSTLTVSNMSPEDSSIYLCSVEASGNTIYFGEGSWLTVV.

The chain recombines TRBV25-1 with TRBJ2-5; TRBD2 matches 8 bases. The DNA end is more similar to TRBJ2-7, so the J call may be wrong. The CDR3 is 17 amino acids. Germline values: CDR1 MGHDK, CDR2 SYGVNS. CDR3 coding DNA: TGTGCCAGCAGTGAACCCCCGGGGGGGCAGAGCTCCTACGAGCAGTACTTC. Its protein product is CASSEPPGGQSSYEQYF.